The 8 T cell receptor beta chains below were found in one sample sequenced in a study of CD8 T cells in Susac syndrome. An amount of RNA that ranged from roughly 0.5 to 1 ug was reverse transcribed with random hexamers. TCRdb recomputed calls from the immunoSEQ multiplex PCR reads with MiXCR, one row per CDR3 protein. This sample has 95,000 to 150,000 distinct CDR3 sequences; 85% to 95% occur once, and the top ten carry 0.28%. Input material: CD8+ T cells from PBMCs. These receptors all stem from a human donor with Susac syndrome.

The rearrangement links TRBV28 to TRBJ2-7; possibly TRBD1 or TRBD2 for D (6 bases each). V gave up 4 bases and J gave up 2 bases, with 12 bases separating them. The CDR3 length is 14 residues. Germline-derived CDR1 and CDR2 are MDHEN and SYDVKM. This CDR3 is CASSSGGPTYEQYF. The DNA for the CDR3 is TGTGCCAGCAGTTCCGGGGGCCCAACCTACGAGCAGTACTTC.

The table lists this clonotype with a count of one. The gene calls are TRBV4-1 and TRBJ1-2, with TRBD1 matching over 7 bases. CDR1 is MGHRA and CDR2 is YSYEKL in the germline V gene. The CDR3 spans 15 residues. The ends lost 4 bases at V and 6 bases at J; junction bases unmatched: 11. The CDR3 protein is CASSPGRQGDNGYTF. DNA of the CDR3: TGCGCCAGCAGCCCCGGCAGGCAGGGGGATAATGGCTACACCTTC.

The genes are TRBV7-9 and TRBJ2-5, with D maybe TRBD2 (6 bases). V was cut by 9 bases and J by 4 bases, with 12 bases left in between. Germline V gene data show CDR1 as SEHNR and CDR2 as FQNEAQ (reference sequence). This CDR3 has 12 amino acids. The CDR3 DNA is TGTGCCAGGTCCGCCGGGGGAGAGACCCAGTACTTC. Its translation is CARSAGGETQYF. Supplemented by reference TRBV7-9 and TRBJ2-5, the full variable domain reads DTGVSQNPRHKITKRGQNVTFRCDPISEHNRLYWYRQTLGQGPEFLTYFQNEAQLEKSRLLSDRFSAERPKGSFSTLEIQRTEQGDSAMYLCARSAGGETQYFGPGTRLLVL.

There are a few counts of this clonotype. The rearrangement uses TRBV3-1 and TRBJ2-7, with D tentatively TRBD1 (6 bases). Trimming took 0 bases from V and 7 from J, leaving 10 bases between them. CDR3 length: 13 amino acids. The germline CDR1 and CDR2 sequences are LGHDT and YNNKEL (reference sequence). The CDR3 DNA reads as TGTGCCAGCAGCCAAGAGGACAGCATTGAGCAGTACTTC. Translated: CASSQEDSIEQYF.

V gene TRBV3-1 combines with J gene TRBJ2-1; 11 bases are shared with TRBD2. This CDR3 contains 14 residues. Germline V CDR1 and CDR2: LGHDT, YNNKEL (reference sequence). With V trimmed by 7 bases and J by 1 base, 0 bases remained unmatched. The CDR3 DNA follows: TGTGCCAGCACTAGCGGGGGGTCCTACAATGAGCAGTTCTTC. Residues: CASTSGGSYNEQFF.

J is TRBJ1-2 and V is TRBV12-3 or TRBV12-4, with TRBD1 identical over 9 bases. J lost 5 bases, V lost 9 bases, and 4 bases had no gene match. This CDR3 is 12 amino acids long. CDR3 nucleotide sequence: TGTGCCAGTGGACAGGGGCGGTATGGCTACACCTTC. Translated, it gives CASGQGRYGYTF.

The V call is TRBV20-1, the J call TRBJ2-5; no reliable D call. Germline-derived CDR1 and CDR2 are DFQATT and SNEGSKA (reference sequence). V was shortened by 4 bases and J by 12 bases, with 9 bases between the two germline ends. This CDR3 comprises 9 residues. The chain's CDR3 is CSATRTEYF. The CDR3, as DNA: TGCAGTGCTACACGAACCGAGTACTTC.

The chain carries TRBV5-1 and TRBJ2-7; D possibly corresponds to TRBD1 (5 bases). This CDR3 is 12 amino acids long. Trimming cost V 2 bases and J 4 bases, with 7 bases left between them. In germline, CDR1 is SGHRS, CDR2 YFSETQ. This CDR3 reads CASSFQGYEQYF. The CDR3 nucleotides are TGCGCCAGCAGCTTCCAGGGTTACGAGCAGTACTTC.